The text below deals with one T cell receptor beta chain. The target antigen is unknown. The second PCR ran 7 to 11 cycles with a sample-barcoded 5' primer and J-beta primers. TCRdb reprocessed the 5' RACE reads with MiXCR, giving one entry per CDR3 protein. The table shows roughly 790,000 distinct CDR3 sequences, with 35% to 45% occurring only once. These data belong to a study of blood T cells in healthy people across ages. Study summary: Capturing about one barcoded beta molecule per two T cells was achieved by template switching.

Total RNA, at least 6 micrograms per sample, was extracted from PBMCs. Study results and limitations: There was no known CMV status for donors, so expanded clonotype changes were possibly confounded. A greater number of naive CD4+ cells and higher diversity distinguished long-lived donors from aged donors.

Germline V gives CDR1 MDHEN, CDR2 SYDVKM. Trimming pared 10 bases from V and 8 bases from J, leaving 35 bases between. The CDR3 sequence is 18 residues long. The chain couples TRBV28 to TRBJ1-2; D may be TRBD1 (6 bases). The clonotype comes from a woman aged 55-69 years in good health. The specimen was blood. The CDR3: CATEAPGGTSGRSSGYTF. CDR3 nucleotide sequence: TGTGCCACGGAAGCCCCGGGGGGGACATCAGGTCGCTCGAGCGGCTACACCTTC.